Listed below are T cell receptor beta chains from one sample, sequenced in a study of shared clonotypes between healthy human individuals. Using immunoSEQ multiplex PCR, the repertoire was profiled, and TCRdb retains in-frame clones only, with some absent. Among more than 2 million clones listed, approximately 94% were seen once. Sequencing was done on a sample of naive CD8+ T cells sorted from blood. The receptors here all came from a man between 18 and 29 years old in good health. Both conserved end residues are part of each CDR3.

TRBJ2-3,TRBV10-3,CAISESTSGSNTQYF
TRBJ1-5,TRBV27,CASSSQGLSQPQHF
TRBJ2-7,TRBV13,CASSFPSGGDYEQYF
TRBJ2-1,TRBV9,CASSVAGQGAYNEQFF
TRBJ1-4,TRBV7-7,CASSLGKLFF
TRBJ2-7,TRBV15,CATSRDQGTPTYEQYF
TRBJ2-7,TRBV7-6,CASSLAPASSYEQYF
TRBJ1-1,TRBV5-1,CASSSGPPEAFF
TRBJ2-1,TRBV4-3,CASSQDRASNEQFF
TRBJ2-7,TRBV6-1,CASSEILGQGFSYEQYF
TRBJ2-7,TRBV6-1,CASSEGARFGEQYF
TRBJ2-2,TRBV4-3,CASSQALAATGELFF
TRBJ1-1,TRBV4-3,CASSQDRSNTEAFF
TRBJ1-2,TRBV6-5,CASTPGTGFNGYTF
TRBJ2-2,TRBV19,CASSITGVEADSDTGELFF
TRBJ1-2,TRBV21-1,CASSKIGQGYGYTF
TRBJ2-7,TRBV27,CASSSSTGVYEQYF
TRBJ1-6,TRBV27,CASSFGPGSYNSPLHF
TRBJ2-7,TRBV27,CASSFYGEQYF
TRBJ1-2,TRBV4-1,CASSQDSGMGNYGYTF
TRBJ1-2,TRBV4-1,CASSPLTGNYGYTF
TRBJ2-1,TRBV30,CAWRASGISSYNEQFF
TRBJ1-3,TRBV4-3,CASSQDPRAHSGNTIYF
TRBJ2-5,TRBV2,CASSASSPQETQYF
TRBJ2-7,TRBV4-3,CASSPRGSNWAYEQYF
TRBJ1-1,TRBV4-3,CASTDRGNTEAFF
TRBJ2-1,TRBV4-3,CASSPGTSGYNEQFF
TRBJ2-7,TRBV4-3,CASSQGGEAYEQYF
TRBJ2-5,TRBV5-4,CASSFNRQETQYF
TRBJ2-7,TRBV4-1,CASSQGGRGGRDEQYF
TRBJ2-5,TRBV10-1,CASSESTSGGAETQYF
TRBJ1-1,TRBV27,CASSVTGTTEAFF
TRBJ1-1,TRBV28,CASSFTRAATEAFF
TRBJ2-1,TRBV4-1,CASSLRTSGENEQFF
TRBJ2-3,TRBV19,CASSLAGPTDTQYF
TRBJ1-6,TRBV30,CASGGHLSNSPLHF
TRBJ2-1,TRBV15,CATSRAQEGLDNEQFF
TRBJ2-7,TRBV7-7,CASSLGEGSSYEQYF
TRBJ1-1,TRBV6-1,CASSGGGGTEAFF
TRBJ2-7,TRBV4-1,CASSHEDRRHEQYF
TRBJ2-1,TRBV4-1,CASSQGLAGGLDNEQFF
TRBJ1-1,TRBV30,CAWSGVAHTEAFF
TRBJ2-1,TRBV19,CASSPPIGWHTYEQFF
TRBJ2-7,TRBV27,CARYELSTDF
TRBJ2-7,TRBV4-3,CASSQDSGGPYEQYF
TRBJ2-5,TRBV7-9,CASSLVQGQETQYF
TRBJ2-1,TRBV15,CATSYEAAYNEQFF
TRBJ1-5,TRBV28,CASSWFREGNQPQHF
TRBJ2-1,TRBV27,CASSAYRVDNEQFF
TRBJ1-2,TRBV19,CASSIGVVPDYGYTF
TRBJ2-7,TRBV7-9,CASSLTSGKEQYF
TRBJ2-7,TRBV7-9,CASSLVAGTSGEQYF
TRBJ2-7,TRBV19,CASSKSAEREDSYEQYF
TRBJ2-7,TRBV29-1,CSVVGQKEYEQYF
TRBJ2-5,TRBV7-9,CASSLELQGETQYF